The 19 T cell receptor beta chains listed next were all sequenced from one sample in a study of blood T cells in healthy people across ages. Next came a second PCR, run for about 6 to 11 cycles, which used a sample-barcoded 5' primer along with a J-beta primer mix. TCRdb reprocessed the 5' RACE reads via MiXCR and lists one record per CDR3 protein. This repertoire shows approximately 790,000 distinct CDR3 sequences, around 62% found once; its top ten account for about 27%. Sample: blood. The origin of the receptors is a man in his thirties or forties in good health.

The chain couples TRBV27 to TRBJ2-5, with D perhaps TRBD2 (7 bases). Trimming took 6 bases from V and 2 from J, leaving 22 bases between them. The germline V gene has CDR1 MNHEY and CDR2 SMNVEV (reference sequence). There are 17 residues in the CDR3. The CDR3 nucleotides are TGTGCCAGCAGACGGGGAGGGGCGGGGGCGCTTCAAGAGACCCAGTACTTC. Translating it yields CASRRGGAGALQETQYF.

The chain uses TRBV4-3 and TRBJ2-5; D unclear. Germline lookup yields CDR1 LGHNA and CDR2 YSLEER. This CDR3 spans 18 amino acids. Trimming removed 0 bases at V and 5 bases at J, with 22 bases between. The CDR3 reads CASSQDFQPLLGPETQYF. The CDR3, as DNA: TGCGCCAGCAGCCAAGATTTCCAGCCTCTTCTGGGTCCGGAGACCCAGTACTTC.

This chain uses TRBV7-2 with TRBJ2-3, with 10 bases lining up with TRBD2. CDR3 length: 18 residues. Germline-derived CDR1 and CDR2 are SGHTA and FQGNSA. The junction had 11 bases not matched to a gene; V was cut back by 2 bases and J by 3 bases. CDR3 bases: TGTGCCAGCAGCTTATCGGTGTTAGCGGGGGGTAATACAGATACGCAGTATTTT. Its protein product is CASSLSVLAGGNTDTQYF.

The V call is TRBV20-1, the J call TRBJ2-1; 10 bases fit TRBD2. The CDR3 runs to 15 residues. Germline CDR1 DFQATT, CDR2 SNEGSKA (reference sequence). With V trimmed by 5 bases and J by 13 bases, 17 bases remained unmatched. The CDR3 DNA follows: TGCAGTGCTTTTACTGGACTAGCGGAAGTAGAGACCCAGTTCTTC. Translating gives CSAFTGLAEVETQFF.

This clonotype was picked up many times. The CDR3 region is CASSLTQGAYNEQFF. CDR3 DNA: TGTGCCAGCAGCTTAACCCAGGGGGCCTACAATGAGCAGTTCTTC. V is TRBV7-3 and J is TRBJ2-1, with 7 bases identical to TRBD1. The CDR3 has 15 residues. V dropped 0 bases and J dropped 2; count of bases not matched to a gene: 1. CDR1 and CDR2 (germline): SGHTA, FQGTGA.

This sequence joins TRBV6-6 and TRBJ1-2; D not resolved. Trimming shortened V by 0 bases and J by 5 bases, and 10 bases separated the two germline ends. Per germline, CDR1 MNHNY and CDR2 SVGAGI (reference sequence). This CDR3 has 14 residues. This chain's CDR3 is CASSYSPSSYGYTF. For the CDR3, the DNA is TGTGCCAGCAGTTACTCTCCATCTTCTTATGGCTACACCTTC.

V usage is TRBV10-3 and J usage is TRBJ1-4; possible D gene TRBD1, 5 bases. The CDR3 length is 13 residues. Trimming pared 8 bases from V and 7 bases from J, leaving 14 bases between. Looked up from germline, CDR1 is ENHRY and CDR2 is SYGVKD. This chain's CDR3 is CAIGSTESEKLFF. Written as DNA, the CDR3 is TGTGCCATCGGGTCGACAGAATCTGAAAAACTGTTTTTT.

This clonotype was counted only a few times. The chain joins TRBV29-1 to TRBJ2-7, with D possibly being TRBD2 (5 bases). The CDR3 has 14 amino acids. V lost 0 bases, J lost 6 bases, and 15 bases lay in between. Germline V gene data show CDR1 as SQVTM and CDR2 as ANQGSEA. The CDR3: CSVEDRDPTSEQYF. The CDR3 coding sequence is TGCAGCGTTGAAGATCGGGATCCCACATCCGAGCAGTACTTC.

The V and J genes are TRBV9 and TRBJ2-7; D may be TRBD2 (6 bases). The CDR3 is made up of 14 amino acids. Germline-derived CDR1 and CDR2 are SGDLS and YYNGEE. Trimming left V 3 bases short and J 2 bases short, with 12 bases between. In DNA, the CDR3 is TGTGCCAGCAGCGCCCGGGACTTGCCCTACGAGCAGTACTTC. Its protein product is CASSARDLPYEQYF.

V gene TRBV3-1 combines with J gene TRBJ2-2, with 10 bases fitting TRBD2. With 6 bases clipped from V and 0 bases from J, the junction kept 7 bases outside the gene matches. The CDR3 runs to 17 residues. Germline V gene lookup returns CDR1 LGHDT and CDR2 YNNKEL (reference sequence). The CDR3 sequence is CASRRLAGAPNTGELFF. CDR3 nucleotide sequence: TGTGCCAGCAGACGTCTAGCGGGGGCCCCGAACACCGGGGAGCTGTTTTTT.

CDR3 DNA sequence: TGCAGCGGTGGGGACAGGGCCTACGAGCAGTACTTC. Translated: CSGGDRAYEQYF. This chain links TRBV29-1 with TRBJ2-7; TRBD1 agrees at 9 bases. The CDR3 loop spans 12 amino acids. Trimming took 7 bases from V and 2 from J; bases not matched to a gene: 3. Germline V CDR1 and CDR2: SQVTM, ANQGSEA.

This clonotype was counted ten times or more. The rearrangement uses TRBV9 and TRBJ2-5, with 8 bases that match TRBD2. Trimming cost V 0 bases and J 2 bases; bases outside gene matches: 0. The germline gives CDR1 SGDLS, CDR2 YYNGEE. This CDR3 has 14 amino acids. This CDR3 is CASSVAGGQETQYF. CDR3 sequence (DNA): TGTGCCAGCAGCGTAGCGGGGGGGCAAGAGACCCAGTACTTC.

As regards this clonotype: A read error may produce the germline difference seen at one junction end. The V call is TRBV6-6, the J call TRBJ2-3; D call uncertain. CDR1 and CDR2 (germline): MNHNY, SVGAGI (reference sequence). The CDR3 contains 13 residues. In DNA, the CDR3 is TGTGCCGGCAGTTACCCTGCGGTGGATACGCAGTATTTT. As protein: CAGSYPAVDTQYF.

The chain employs TRBV9 and TRBJ2-1; TRBD2 matches 12 bases. Trimming removed 0 bases from V and 2 bases from J; junction bases left unmatched: 0. Looked up from germline, CDR1 is SGDLS and CDR2 is YYNGEE. There are 16 residues in the CDR3. Here the CDR3 reads CASSVGTSGAYNEQFF. CDR3 DNA sequence: TGTGCCAGCAGCGTAGGGACTAGCGGGGCCTACAATGAGCAGTTCTTC.

This chain joins TRBV20-1 and TRBJ2-5; D unresolved. The germline gives CDR1 DFQATT, CDR2 SNEGSKA (reference sequence). The CDR3 contains 12 residues. With 3 bases removed from V and 3 bases from J, the gap between germline ends came to 8 bases. This CDR3 is CSASRPKETQYF. The CDR3 region has the DNA TGCAGTGCTAGTCGACCCAAAGAGACCCAGTACTTC.

In its sample, this clonotype was seen once. The chain employs TRBV9 and TRBJ2-7; D may correspond to TRBD1 or TRBD2 (5 bases each). The germline V and J ends were trimmed by 4 bases and 4 bases, with 21 bases remaining between them. This CDR3 is 16 amino acids long. Germline CDR1 SGDLS, CDR2 YYNGEE. The CDR3 sequence is CASSREEGARRYEQYF. The CDR3 coding sequence is TGTGCCAGCAGCCGTGAGGAAGGGGCCCGGAGGTACGAGCAGTACTTC.

The gene calls are TRBV5-4 and TRBJ2-5; no firm D call. The CDR3 is 14 amino acids. The ends were cut back, 0 bases at V and 4 bases at J, with 10 bases in the middle. Germline values: CDR1 SGHNT, CDR2 YYREEE (reference sequence). CDR3: CASSLATRRETQYF. As DNA, the CDR3 is TGTGCCAGCAGCTTGGCGACCAGACGAGAGACCCAGTACTTC.

The genes are TRBV7-9 and TRBJ2-1; TRBD2 agrees at 9 bases. The length of the CDR3 is 12 residues. Per the germline V gene, CDR1 is SEHNR and CDR2 is FQNEAQ (reference sequence). Trimming at V came to 5 bases and at J to 11 bases, leaving 4 bases not matched to a gene. The CDR3 DNA follows: TGTGCCAGCAGCCAAGGGACTAGCCAGCAGTTCTTC. Translating gives CASSQGTSQQFF.

The chain has TRBV7-9 and TRBJ2-3; D may be TRBD1 (5 bases). Per the germline V gene, CDR1 is SEHNR and CDR2 is FQNEAQ (reference sequence). V gave up 0 bases and J gave up 4 bases, with 11 bases separating them. The CDR3 loop spans 15 amino acids. The CDR3 nucleotides read TGTGCCAGCAGCTTAGCGGGCAGGGCCCCAGATACGCAGTATTTT. Translated: CASSLAGRAPDTQYF. The full variable domain, with the rest looked up from reference TRBV7-9 and TRBJ2-3, is DTGVSQNPRHKITKRGQNVTFRCDPISEHNRLYWYRQTLGQGPEFLTYFQNEAQLEKSRLLSDRFSAERPKGSFSTLEIQRTEQGDSAMYLCASSLAGRAPDTQYFGPGTRLTVL.